This TCR beta chain was profiled in a study of beta chain features in type 1 diabetes. About the study: In age, gender and cell yields, patients were similar to healthy donors. Study results and limitations: Researchers report that Type 1 diabetes patients had moderately but significantly shorter TCRB CDR3s across all four CD4+ subsets.

Of note for this clone: What it binds is unknown.

Sequencing targeted expressed TCRB transcripts, as all isolated RNA had been reverse transcribed. Measured with immunoSEQ multiplex PCR; TCRdb has only the in-frame clones, and not every one. In the table there are more than 550,000 clones, roughly an eighth of which are singletons. The CDR3 contains 15 residues. CDR1 is LNHDA, CDR2 SQIVND, per germline (reference sequence). Trimming removed 5 bases at V and 7 bases at J, with 18 bases between. The rearrangement joins TRBV19 to TRBJ2-1; either TRBD1 or TRBD2 may supply D (6 bases each). This TCR was sampled from a man between 18 and 29 years old with type 1 diabetes. Sequences were obtained from naive CD4+ T cells from blood. The CDR3 region is CASSQTGRIQNEQFF. DNA of the CDR3: TGTGCCAGTAGTCAAACAGGGAGGATTCAGAATGAGCAGTTCTTC. Full variable domain (missing parts from reference TRBV19 and TRBJ2-1): DGGITQSPKYLFRKEGQNVTLSCEQNLNHDAMYWYRQDPGQGLRLIYYSQIVNDFQKGDIAEGYSVSREKKESFPLTVTSAQKNPTAFYLCASSQTGRIQNEQFFGPGTRLTVL.